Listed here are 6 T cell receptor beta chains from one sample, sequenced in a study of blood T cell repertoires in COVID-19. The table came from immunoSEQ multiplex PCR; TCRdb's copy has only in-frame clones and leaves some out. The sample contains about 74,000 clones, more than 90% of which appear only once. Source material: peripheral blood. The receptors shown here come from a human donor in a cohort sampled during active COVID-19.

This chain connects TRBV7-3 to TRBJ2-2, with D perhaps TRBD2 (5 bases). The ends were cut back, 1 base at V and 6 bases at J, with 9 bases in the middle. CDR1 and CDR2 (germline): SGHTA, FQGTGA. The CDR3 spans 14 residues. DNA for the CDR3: TGTGCCAGCAGCTTAATGGCTAGCCCCGGGGAGCTGTTTTTT. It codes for CASSLMASPGELFF.

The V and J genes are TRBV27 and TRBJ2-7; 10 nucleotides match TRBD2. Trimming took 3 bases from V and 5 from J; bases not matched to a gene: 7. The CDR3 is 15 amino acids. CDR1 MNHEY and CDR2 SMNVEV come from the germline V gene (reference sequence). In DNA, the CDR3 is TGTGCCAGCAGTTTGGTAGCGGGAGGAGGAAACGAGCAGTACTTC. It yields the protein CASSLVAGGGNEQYF.

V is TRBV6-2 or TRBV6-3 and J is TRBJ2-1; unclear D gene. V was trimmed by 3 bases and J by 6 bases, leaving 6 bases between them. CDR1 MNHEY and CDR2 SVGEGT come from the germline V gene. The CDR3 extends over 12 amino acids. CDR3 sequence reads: CASSYERNEQFF. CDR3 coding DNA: TGTGCCAGCAGTTATGAGCGCAATGAGCAGTTCTTC.

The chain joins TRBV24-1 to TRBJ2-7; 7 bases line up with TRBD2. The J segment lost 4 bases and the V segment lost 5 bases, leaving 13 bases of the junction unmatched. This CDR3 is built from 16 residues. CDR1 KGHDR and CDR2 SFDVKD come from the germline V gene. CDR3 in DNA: TGTGCCACCAGTGCGGCCGGAAGTGGGGGGGGATACGAGCAGTACTTC. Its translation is CATSAAGSGGGYEQYF.

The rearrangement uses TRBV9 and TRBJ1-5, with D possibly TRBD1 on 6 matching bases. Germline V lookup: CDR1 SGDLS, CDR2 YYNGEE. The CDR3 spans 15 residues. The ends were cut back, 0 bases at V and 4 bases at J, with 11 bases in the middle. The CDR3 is CASSVDPGVNQPQHF. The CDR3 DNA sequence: TGTGCCAGCAGCGTAGATCCAGGGGTAAATCAGCCCCAGCATTTT.

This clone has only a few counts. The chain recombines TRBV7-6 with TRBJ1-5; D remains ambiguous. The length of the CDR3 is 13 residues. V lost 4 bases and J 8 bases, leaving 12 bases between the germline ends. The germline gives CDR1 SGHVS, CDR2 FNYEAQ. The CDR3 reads CASSSVRGKPQHF. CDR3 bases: TGTGCCAGCAGCTCGGTCCGGGGTAAGCCCCAGCATTTT.